This TCR beta chain was recorded in a study of CD8+ T cells in alopecia areata. Overall study: It was oral tofacitinib, at 5 to 10 mg twice daily, that treated patients received.

As the sequencing template, cDNA was produced by extracting RNA and reverse transcribing it. The assay was immunoSEQ multiplex PCR, and TCRdb's table has in-frame clones only and misses some. The table has about 200,000 clones, approximately 61% seen once. CDR1 KGHSH and CDR2 LQKENI come from the germline V gene. The CDR3 contains 16 residues. The V gene end was trimmed by 6 bases and the J gene end by 4 bases; junction bases not matched to a gene: 11. The TCR originated in a human donor with alopecia areata. The chain couples TRBV18 to TRBJ1-5; 8 nucleotides agree with TRBD1. The specimen was CD4+ T cells sorted from blood, collected at week 0. CDR3 bases: TGTGCCAGCTCCTCAACACAGGGGGTTGTTAATCAGCCCCAGCATTTT. Translating it yields CASSSTQGVVNQPQHF.